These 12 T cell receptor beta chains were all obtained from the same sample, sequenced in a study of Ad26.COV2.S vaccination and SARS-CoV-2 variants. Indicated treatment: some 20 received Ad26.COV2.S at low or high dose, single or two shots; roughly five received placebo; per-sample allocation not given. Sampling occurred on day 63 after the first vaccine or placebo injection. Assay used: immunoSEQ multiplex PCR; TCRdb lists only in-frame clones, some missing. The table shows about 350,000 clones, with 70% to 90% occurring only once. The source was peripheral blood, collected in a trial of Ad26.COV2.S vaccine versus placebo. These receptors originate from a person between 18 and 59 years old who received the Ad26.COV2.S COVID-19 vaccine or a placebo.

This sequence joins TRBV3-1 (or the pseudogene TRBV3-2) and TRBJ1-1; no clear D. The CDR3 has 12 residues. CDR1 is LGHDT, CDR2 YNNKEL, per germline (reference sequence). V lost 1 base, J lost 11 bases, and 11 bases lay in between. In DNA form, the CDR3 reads TGTGCCAGCAGCCAAGGACTAGCCGGGGCTTTCTTT. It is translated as CASSQGLAGAFF.

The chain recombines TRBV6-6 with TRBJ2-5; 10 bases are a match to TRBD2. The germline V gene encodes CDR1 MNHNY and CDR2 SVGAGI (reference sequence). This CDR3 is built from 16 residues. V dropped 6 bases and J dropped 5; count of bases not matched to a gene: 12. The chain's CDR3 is CASRGQAGGPGETQYF. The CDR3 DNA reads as TGTGCCAGCAGGGGCCAAGCGGGAGGGCCGGGTGAGACCCAGTACTTC.

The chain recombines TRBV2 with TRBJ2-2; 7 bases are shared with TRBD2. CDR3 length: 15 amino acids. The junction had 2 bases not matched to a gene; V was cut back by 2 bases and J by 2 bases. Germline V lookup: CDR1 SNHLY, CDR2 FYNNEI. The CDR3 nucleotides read TGTGCCAGCAGTGAACCTAGCGGAAACACCGGGGAGCTGTTTTTT. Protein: CASSEPSGNTGELFF.

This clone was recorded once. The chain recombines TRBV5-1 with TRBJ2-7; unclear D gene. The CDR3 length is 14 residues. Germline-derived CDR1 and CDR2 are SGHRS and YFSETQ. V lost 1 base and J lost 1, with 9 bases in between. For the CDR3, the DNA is TGCGCCAGCAGCTTGTCCGCGGAGTCCTACGAGCAGTACTTC. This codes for CASSLSAESYEQYF. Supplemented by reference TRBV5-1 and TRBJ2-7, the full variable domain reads KAGVTQTPRYLIKTRGQQVTLSCSPISGHRSVSWYQQTPGQGLQFLFEYFSETQRNKGNFPGRFSGRQFSNSRSEMNVSTLELGDSALYLCASSLSAESYEQYFGPGTRLTVT.

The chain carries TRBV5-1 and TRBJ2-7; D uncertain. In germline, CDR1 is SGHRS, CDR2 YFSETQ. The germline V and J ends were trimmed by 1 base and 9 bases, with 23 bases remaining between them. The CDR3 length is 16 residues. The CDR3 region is CASSLSLGSSYEGQYF. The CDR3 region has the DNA TGCGCCAGCAGCTTGAGCCTGGGATCCTCCTACGAAGGGCAGTACTTC.

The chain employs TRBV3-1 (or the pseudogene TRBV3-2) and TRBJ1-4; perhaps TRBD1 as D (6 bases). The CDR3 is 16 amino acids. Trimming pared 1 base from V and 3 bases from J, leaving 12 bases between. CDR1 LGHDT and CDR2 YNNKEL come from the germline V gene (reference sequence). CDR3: CASSQGGRQANEKLFF. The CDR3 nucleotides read TGTGCCAGCAGCCAAGGCGGCAGACAGGCTAATGAAAAACTGTTTTTT.

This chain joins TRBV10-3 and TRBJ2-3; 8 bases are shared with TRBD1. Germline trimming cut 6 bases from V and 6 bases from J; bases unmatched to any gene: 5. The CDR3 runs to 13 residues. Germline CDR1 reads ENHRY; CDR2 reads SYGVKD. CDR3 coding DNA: TGTGCCATCAGCCGGACAGGGTTGGATACGCAGTATTTT. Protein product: CAISRTGLDTQYF.

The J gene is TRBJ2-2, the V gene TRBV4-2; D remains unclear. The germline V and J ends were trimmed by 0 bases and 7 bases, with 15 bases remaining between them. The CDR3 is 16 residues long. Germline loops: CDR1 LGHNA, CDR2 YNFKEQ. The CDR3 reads CASSQEWAMVGGELFF. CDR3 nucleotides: TGTGCCAGCAGCCAAGAATGGGCTATGGTCGGCGGGGAGCTGTTTTTT.

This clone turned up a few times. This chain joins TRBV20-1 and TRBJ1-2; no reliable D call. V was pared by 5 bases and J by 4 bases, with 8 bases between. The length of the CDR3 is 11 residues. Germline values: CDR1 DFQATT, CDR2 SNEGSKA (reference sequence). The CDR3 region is CSAHQIYGYTF. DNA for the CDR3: TGCAGTGCTCACCAAATCTATGGCTACACCTTC.

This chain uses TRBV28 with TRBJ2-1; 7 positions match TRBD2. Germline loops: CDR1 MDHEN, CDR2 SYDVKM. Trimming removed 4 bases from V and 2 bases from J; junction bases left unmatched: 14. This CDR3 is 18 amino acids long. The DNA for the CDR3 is TGTGCCAGCAGTTCCCCCGGGGGGTGGGGCTTAACCTACAATGAGCAGTTCTTC. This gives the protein CASSSPGGWGLTYNEQFF.

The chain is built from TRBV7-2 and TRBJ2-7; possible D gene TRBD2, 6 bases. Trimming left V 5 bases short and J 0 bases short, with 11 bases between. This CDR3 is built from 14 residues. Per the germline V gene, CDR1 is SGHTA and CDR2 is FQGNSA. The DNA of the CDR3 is TGTGCCAGCAGCGGGGGGAGTTTCTCCTACGAGCAGTACTTC. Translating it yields CASSGGSFSYEQYF. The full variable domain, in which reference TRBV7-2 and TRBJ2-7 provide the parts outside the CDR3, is GAGVSQSPSNKVTEKGKDVELRCDPISGHTALYWYRQSLGQGLEFLIYFQGNSAPDKSGLPSDRFSAERTGGSVSTLTIQRTQQEDSAVYLCASSGGSFSYEQYFGPGTRLTVT.

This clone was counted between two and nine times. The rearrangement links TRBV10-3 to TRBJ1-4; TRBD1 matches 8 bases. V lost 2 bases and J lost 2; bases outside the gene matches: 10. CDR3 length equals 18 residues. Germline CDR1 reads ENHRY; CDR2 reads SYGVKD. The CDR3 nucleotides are TGTGCCATCAGTGAGGGACAGGGAGGTCTCGGTACTAATGAAAAACTGTTTTTT. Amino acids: CAISEGQGGLGTNEKLFF.